This T cell receptor beta chain was identified during a study of shared clonotypes between healthy human individuals. Study-wide findings and caveats: All-four-donor shared clonotypes had higher generation probabilities than non-shared clonotypes did. Generally, estimated richness proved larger in naive subsets than it did in memory subsets.

V lost 6 bases and J lost 0; bases outside the gene matches: 3. This CDR3 comprises 16 residues. CDR1 and CDR2 from the germline V gene are MDHEN and SYDVKM. Assay: immunoSEQ multiplex PCR; the TCRdb copy retains only in-frame clones and omits some. Among approximately 2,000,000 clones, under 95% were seen once, and the ten largest hold approximately 0.41%. Points on this clone: What it recognizes is unknown.

This sequence originates from a man between 18 and 35 years old in good health. Some clones in this sample may be carry-over from other donors' samples. The sequenced sample consisted of naive CD4+ T cells from PBMCs. Regarding subset: CD45RA+ positively selected. The rearrangement links TRBV28 to TRBJ2-7, with 15 bases lining up with TRBD2. This CDR3 reads CASSGTSGRPSYEQYF. The CDR3 coding sequence is TGTGCCAGCAGCGGGACTAGCGGGAGGCCCTCCTACGAGCAGTACTTC.